This record looks at one TCR beta chain sequence and its context. Losses at the gene ends were 4 bases for V and 4 bases for J; bases not matched to a gene: 11. Germline CDR1 and CDR2: SGHDT and YYEEEE. The CDR3 is made up of 17 amino acids. These data come from a study of patients and donors after allogeneic stem cell transplantation. Each CDR3 protein gets one entry after TCRdb re-called the RT-PCR reads with MiXCR. The data contain about 150,000 distinct CDR3 sequences, 20% to 25% of them singletons. The sample was blood, either unsorted or a sorted T cell fraction (not recorded which). The rearrangement joins TRBV5-6 to TRBJ2-1, with 10 positions matching TRBD2. This receptor was obtained from a human donor who was either an allogeneic HSCT recipient or a stem cell or donor lymphocyte infusion donor (not recorded which). It is not recorded whose cells these are; they may come from a transplant donor. The CDR3 protein is CASSPLLLAGSYNEQFF. The CDR3 coding sequence is TGTGCCAGCAGCCCCCTGTTACTAGCGGGGTCGTACAATGAGCAGTTCTTC.